Below are 21 T cell receptor beta chains sequenced from a single sample in a study of blood T cells in healthy people across ages. Primed by a sample-barcoded 5' primer and a J-beta primer mix, a second PCR proceeded for about 7 to 12 cycles. MiXCR, run by TCRdb on the 5' RACE reads, gives a single entry per CDR3 protein. Seen here are over 700,000 distinct CDR3 sequences, around half observed once, and the top ten hold approximately 40%. What was sequenced was blood. These receptors came from a man aged 80 or over in good health.

The chain joins TRBV10-3 to TRBJ1-5; maybe TRBD1 (6 bases). The CDR3 runs 12 residues. Trimming cost V 6 bases and J 7 bases, with 10 bases left between them. CDR1 is ENHRY and CDR2 is SYGVKD in the germline V gene. CDR3 bases: TGTGCCATCAGCCCAGGGGACCAGCCCCAGCATTTT. It translates to CAISPGDQPQHF.

The chain links TRBV7-2 to TRBJ2-3; 8 bases map to TRBD2. J lost 1 base, V lost 4 bases, and 4 bases had no gene match. The CDR3 length is 15 residues. Germline V gives CDR1 SGHTA, CDR2 FQGNSA. CDR3 bases: TGTGCCAGCAGCTCACTAGCGGCCGGCACAGATACGCAGTATTTT. Residues: CASSSLAAGTDTQYF.

The chain employs TRBV20-1 and TRBJ2-5, with 8 nucleotides matching TRBD2. The J call may not be correct, given that the DNA end is closer to TRBJ2-7. The CDR3 loop spans 16 amino acids. Germline CDR1 DFQATT, CDR2 SNEGSKA (reference sequence). CDR3 in amino acids: CSARDPSGSAGYEQYF. The CDR3 DNA reads as TGCAGTGCTAGAGATCCAAGCGGGAGCGCGGGTTACGAGCAGTACTTC.

The rearrangement joins TRBV27 to TRBJ2-1; D remains ambiguous. The V gene's germline CDR1 is MNHEY and CDR2 SMNVEV (reference sequence). Trimming took 5 bases from V and 10 from J, leaving 9 bases between them. The CDR3 sequence is 11 residues long. This CDR3 reads CASSNPWEQFF. The CDR3 DNA follows: TGTGCCAGCAGTAACCCTTGGGAGCAGTTCTTC.

The chain is built from TRBV10-3 and TRBJ2-7; possibly TRBD1 for D (6 bases). The V end was cut by 2 bases, the J end by 7 bases, with 21 bases between. The CDR3 contains 16 residues. Germline assignment: CDR1 ENHRY and CDR2 SYGVKD. CDR3 sequence reads: CAISEPTAAFRGEQYF. The CDR3 DNA is TGTGCCATCAGTGAGCCAACGGCGGCCTTCAGGGGAGAGCAGTACTTC.

This clonotype was seen more than once but under ten times. This chain joins TRBV12-3 or TRBV12-4 and TRBJ1-4; TRBD1 matches 7 bases. The J segment lost 8 bases and the V segment lost 5 bases, leaving 5 bases of the junction unmatched. The CDR3 runs to 13 residues. The CDR3 spells CASSLRQGEKLFF. The CDR3 coding sequence is TGTGCCAGCAGTCTCCGACAGGGCGAAAAACTGTTTTTT.

The gene calls are TRBV6-2 or TRBV6-3 and TRBJ2-3; 10 bases fit TRBD1. The CDR3 consists of 19 residues. The germline V gene has CDR1 MNHEY and CDR2 SVGEGT. V gave up 5 bases and J gave up 14 bases; unmatched junction bases: 28. CDR3 region: CASSPLPPRQGAPGWYAYF. The CDR3 nucleotides are TGTGCCAGCAGTCCTTTACCGCCTAGACAGGGGGCGCCAGGTTGGTACGCGTATTTT.

As regards this clonotype: The germline gene is not matched at one end of the junction; a read error may be the cause. The gene calls are TRBV9 and TRBJ1-4; D gene unclear. The CDR3 totals 15 residues. Per germline, CDR1 SGDLS and CDR2 YYNGEE. CDR3 in amino acids: CASSVGNGLYEKLFF. The DNA of the CDR3 is TGTGCCAGCAGCGTAGGGAACGGCCTTTATGAGAAACTGTTTTTT.

The CDR3 nucleotides are TGTGCCAGCACCGCGGGGCGTTATGGCTACACCTTC. Its protein is CASTAGRYGYTF. This chain joins TRBV12-3 or TRBV12-4 and TRBJ1-2; maybe TRBD1 (5 bases). The CDR3 has 12 residues. The V gene lost 7 bases and the J gene lost 5 bases, with 11 bases spanning the gap.

The CDR3 nucleotides read TGCAGTGCTAGAGAGGGACAGGGTGCCTACGAAAAACTGTTTTTT. Its protein product is CSAREGQGAYEKLFF. The chain links TRBV20-1 to TRBJ1-4; 9 bases agree with TRBD1. Germline-derived CDR1 and CDR2 are DFQATT and SNEGSKA (reference sequence). CDR3 size: 15 residues. V gave up 0 bases and J gave up 8 bases; unmatched junction bases: 7.

This clonotype was seen just once. This chain connects TRBV5-1 to TRBJ2-7; no clear D gene. Deletions cut 0 bases from V and 7 bases from J, with 5 bases between. The V gene's germline CDR1 is SGHRS and CDR2 YFSETQ. The CDR3 consists of 11 residues. CDR3 sequence (DNA): TGCGCCAGCAGCTTGGCCACGGAGCAGTACTTC. It translates to CASSLATEQYF.

This clonotype was counted a few times. A read error is possible here, since a much larger clone lies one base away. The chain joins TRBV20-1 to TRBJ2-3; 11 bases match TRBD2. Germline-derived CDR1 and CDR2 are DFQATT and SNEGSKA (reference sequence). This CDR3 comprises 16 residues. V gave up 0 bases and J gave up 14 bases; unmatched junction bases: 16. The CDR3 here is CSARDGRLAGPRDAYF. The CDR3 DNA reads as TGCAGTGCTAGAGATGGGAGACTAGCGGGGCCCAGAGACGCGTATTTT.

The chain uses TRBV20-1 and TRBJ2-7, with 7 bases that match TRBD2. Trimming at V came to 1 base and at J to 5 bases, leaving 8 bases not matched to a gene. This CDR3 is built from 14 residues. Germline values: CDR1 DFQATT, CDR2 SNEGSKA (reference sequence). CDR3 protein: CSARGTASGHEQYF. The DNA of the CDR3 is TGCAGTGCTAGAGGAACGGCTAGCGGTCACGAGCAGTACTTC.

The J gene is TRBJ1-2, the V gene TRBV20-1, with D unresolved. V dropped 5 bases and J dropped 7 bases, with 14 bases sitting between them. Germline V gives CDR1 DFQATT, CDR2 SNEGSKA (reference sequence). This CDR3 has 12 amino acids. CDR3 coding DNA: TGCAGTGCTTCCTCCGGTCCTGTTGGCTACACCTTC. It translates to CSASSGPVGYTF.

This clonotype showed up just a few times. The genes are TRBV13 and TRBJ2-6; no definite D call. The CDR3 is made up of 16 amino acids. The germline V and J ends were trimmed by 2 bases and 0 bases, with 8 bases remaining between them. Per the germline V gene, CDR1 is PRHDT and CDR2 is FYEKMQ (reference sequence). The CDR3 spells CASSLTVTSGANVLTF. The CDR3 bases are TGTGCCAGCAGCTTAACAGTTACCTCTGGGGCCAACGTCCTGACTTTC. The full variable domain, rest sourced from reference TRBV13 and TRBJ2-6, is AAGVIQSPRHLIKEKRETATLKCYPIPRHDTVYWYQQGPGQDPQFLISFYEKMQSDKGSIPDRFSAQQFSDYHSELNMSSLELGDSALYFCASSLTVTSGANVLTFGAGSRLTVL.

The rearrangement links TRBV29-1 to TRBJ2-3, with 8 bases aligning to TRBD2. This CDR3 has 13 residues. V shed 5 bases, J shed 1 base, and the junction held 2 bases outside the gene matches. Germline values: CDR1 SQVTM, CDR2 ANQGSEA. DNA of the CDR3: TGCAGCGTTTGGCGGGGGGGCACAGATACGCAGTATTTT. Translating it yields CSVWRGGTDTQYF.

This clonotype was seen a few times. This chain joins TRBV27 and TRBJ1-1; possibly TRBD1 for D (6 bases). Trimming cost V 4 bases and J 3 bases, with 9 bases left between them. The CDR3 loop spans 13 amino acids. Looked up from germline, CDR1 is MNHEY and CDR2 is SMNVEV (reference sequence). The CDR3 DNA reads TGTGCCAGCAGTTCAGGGGTGGACACTGAAGCTTTCTTT. Encoded protein: CASSSGVDTEAFF.

This chain connects TRBV24-1 to TRBJ2-7; 11 nucleotides line up with TRBD1. Per the germline V gene, CDR1 is KGHDR and CDR2 is SFDVKD. J was trimmed by 2 bases and V by 2 bases; bases with no gene match: 1. The CDR3 runs to 15 residues. The CDR3: CATSDSGQGAYEQYF. CDR3 nucleotides: TGTGCCACCAGTGATTCGGGACAGGGGGCCTACGAGCAGTACTTC.

The chain couples TRBV3-1 to TRBJ2-3, with 9 bases matching TRBD2. CDR3 length: 14 amino acids. CDR1 LGHDT and CDR2 YNNKEL come from the germline V gene (reference sequence). Trimming removed 3 bases from V and 14 bases from J; junction bases left unmatched: 12. In nucleotides, the CDR3 is TGTGCCAGCAGCCAGGGACTAGCTAGGAGATACGCGTATTTT. It codes for CASSQGLARRYAYF.

This chain links TRBV5-1 with TRBJ2-7, with D possibly TRBD2 on 6 matching bases. Germline assignment: CDR1 SGHRS and CDR2 YFSETQ. The CDR3 runs 14 residues. The V and J ends lost 6 bases and 1 base respectively, with 14 bases between them. Here the CDR3 DNA reads TGCGCCAGCAAGGCCCGGCGGGGATCCTACGAGCAGTACTTC. The encoded protein is CASKARRGSYEQYF.

The chain combines TRBV12-5 with TRBJ2-1, with D perhaps assigned TRBD1 or TRBD2 (6 bases each). V lost 0 bases, J lost 5 bases, and 17 bases lay in between. CDR3 length: 17 residues. Germline V gene sequence: CDR1 LGHNT, CDR2 FRNRAP. This chain's CDR3 is CASGLVRGQGLNNEQFF. The CDR3 DNA sequence: TGTGCTAGTGGTTTGGTACGGGGGCAGGGGTTAAACAATGAGCAGTTCTTC. Together with reference TRBV12-5 and TRBJ2-1, the CDR3 gives the full variable domain: DARVTQTPRHKVTEMGQEVTMRCQPILGHNTVFWYRQTMMQGLELLAYFRNRAPLDDSGMPKDRFSAEMPDATLATLKIQPSEPRDSAVYFCASGLVRGQGLNNEQFFGPGTRLTVL.